The 6 T cell receptor beta chains given below trace back to one sample, sequenced in a study of neoadjuvant anti-PD-1 for oral cavity cancer. Time point in this sample: after neoadjuvant nivolumab, at surgical resection. The assay was immunoSEQ multiplex PCR, and TCRdb's table has in-frame clones only and misses some. The data show about 37,000 clones, 35% to 40% seen once. Material: tumor tissue, obtained after nivolumab (anti-PD-1) treatment. The receptors here all came from a person aged 35 to 85 with oral cavity squamous cell carcinoma.

The chain carries TRBV4-1 and TRBJ2-5; D is unclear. The germline V gene has CDR1 MGHRA and CDR2 YSYEKL. V lost 1 base and J 2 bases, leaving 8 bases between the germline ends. The CDR3 is 14 amino acids. The CDR3 DNA is TGCGCCAGCAGCCAAGTCAGCCAACAAGAGACCCAGTACTTC. It yields the protein CASSQVSQQETQYF.

This clone is medium-sized (0.01 to 0.1%). This chain joins TRBV11-2 and TRBJ2-1; 9 bases align to TRBD2. V was clipped by 5 bases and J by 9 bases; unmatched bases: 5. The CDR3 spans 13 residues. Germline CDR1 and CDR2: SGHAT and FQNNGV. This CDR3 reads CASSAGLAGEQFF. CDR3 sequence (DNA): TGTGCCAGCAGCGCGGGACTAGCAGGTGAGCAGTTCTTC.

The chain combines TRBV7-8 with TRBJ2-7; D not resolved. The CDR3 contains 14 residues. Germline V lookup: CDR1 SGHVS, CDR2 FQNEAQ. The V end lost 5 bases, the J end lost 5 bases, and 16 bases lay between the germline ends. CDR3 DNA sequence: TGTGCCAGCAGCCCCCCACATGCCACCCACGAGCAGTACTTC. This translates into CASSPPHATHEQYF.

The V and J genes are TRBV13 and TRBJ2-1, with 10 bases aligning to TRBD2. The germline V gene has CDR1 PRHDT and CDR2 FYEKMQ (reference sequence). The CDR3 is 16 amino acids. Unmatched junction bases numbered 10, after V lost 5 bases and J lost 6 bases. Here the CDR3 DNA reads TGTGCCAGCAGCGGCACTAGCGGGGCCTGGCGCAATGAGCAGTTCTTC. Encoded protein: CASSGTSGAWRNEQFF.

V is TRBV5-4 and J is TRBJ1-4, with D possibly matching TRBD1 (5 bases). Germline loops: CDR1 SGHNT, CDR2 YYREEE (reference sequence). The CDR3 runs 16 residues. Between the trimmed V and J ends, which lost 0 bases and 5 bases, there was a span of 14 bases. CDR3 sequence: CASSLESGTGNEKLFF. CDR3 bases: TGTGCCAGCAGCTTGGAATCCGGGACGGGAAATGAAAAACTGTTTTTT.

This clone was counted a few times. The gene calls are TRBV15 and TRBJ2-1; D perhaps matches TRBD1 (8 bases). The CDR3 totals 15 residues. Germline V gene lookup returns CDR1 LNHNV and CDR2 YYDKDF (reference sequence). Trimming shortened V by 4 bases and J by 4 bases, and 14 bases separated the two germline ends. This chain's CDR3 is CATSTNRGGYNEQFF. CDR3 sequence (DNA): TGTGCCACCAGCACAAACAGGGGGGGGTACAATGAGCAGTTCTTC. The variable domain in full, completed from reference TRBV15 and TRBJ2-1, reads DAMVIQNPRYQVTQFGKPVTLSCSQTLNHNVMYWYQQKSSQAPKLLFHYYDKDFNNEADTPDNFQSRRPNTSFCFLDIRSPGLGDTAMYLCATSTNRGGYNEQFFGPGTRLTVL.